Described below is a single T cell receptor beta chain sequence and its context. In terms of age and location, participants ranged from roughly 18 to 90 years and lived in about 25 US areas. The CDR3 has 14 residues. Germline loops: CDR1 SNHLY, CDR2 FYNNEI. The V end lost 7 bases, the J end lost 7 bases, and 17 bases lay between the germline ends. As processed by the authors: Reference gene primer amplification in the assay estimated nucleated cell counts. TCRdb keeps only in-frame clones here, not all; method: immunoSEQ multiplex PCR. V and J calls and clone size are those listed in that table; D and trimming were worked out from the DNA. The sample has 200,000 to 300,000 clones; roughly 85% are singletons. This sample is part of a study of blood T cell repertoires in COVID-19. Study details: Sites in the United States, Italy and Spain provided acute and convalescent COVID-19 samples. T cells, B-cell-depleted T cells, or PBMCs supplied cDNA or gDNA.

What was sequenced was PBMCs or T cells enriched from blood (not recorded which). The TCR was taken from a woman between 45 and 65 years old with acute COVID-19. This sequence joins TRBV2 and TRBJ1-3, with TRBD1 as a possible D gene (5 bases). As DNA, the CDR3 is TGTGCCAGCATCATGGGGGGAACGCGGAACACCATATATTTT. Protein: CASIMGGTRNTIYF.